One and the same sample provided the 9 T cell receptor beta chains below, sequenced in a study of shared clonotypes between healthy human individuals. The protocol was immunoSEQ multiplex PCR, while the TCRdb copy is restricted to in-frame clones and leaves out a portion. The profile shows roughly 2 million clones, more than 90% of them singletons. Sequenced input: naive CD4+ T cells sorted from blood. The subset: CD45RA+ positively selected. The source of these receptors is a man younger than 35 in good health.

The chain combines TRBV28 with TRBJ1-5; D perhaps matches TRBD1 (5 bases). The germline gives CDR1 MDHEN, CDR2 SYDVKM. V shed 7 bases and J shed 6 bases, with 19 bases lying between them. The CDR3 has 15 amino acids. The CDR3 loop reads CASTRDGVGRQPQHF. CDR3 nucleotide sequence: TGTGCCAGCACCCGGGACGGAGTAGGGCGTCAGCCCCAGCATTTT.

V and J are TRBV29-1 and TRBJ2-2, with D possibly called TRBD1 or TRBD2 (5 bases each). The CDR3 loop spans 16 amino acids. V shed 0 bases and J shed 1 base, with 12 bases lying between them. Germline V gene lookup returns CDR1 SQVTM and CDR2 ANQGSEA. CDR3 coding DNA: TGCAGCGTTGAAGATCGGGGACGGAAGAACACCGGGGAGCTGTTTTTT. This gives the protein CSVEDRGRKNTGELFF.

This clone was seen once. This chain links TRBV10-3 with TRBJ2-1; D remains ambiguous. CDR1 ENHRY and CDR2 SYGVKD come from the germline V gene. The CDR3 runs 14 residues. Between the trimmed V and J ends, which lost 2 bases and 8 bases, there was a span of 13 bases. Written as DNA, the CDR3 is TGTGCCATCAGTGAGGACGAGACTGTATATGAGCAGTTCTTC. Encoded protein: CAISEDETVYEQFF.

The chain couples TRBV6-1 to TRBJ1-2; the D is unclear. This CDR3 comprises 14 residues. Germline-derived CDR1 and CDR2 are MNHNS and SASEGT. Trimming removed 6 bases from V and 0 bases from J, with 11 bases in between. CDR3 loop: CASRVGETNYGYTF. The DNA for the CDR3 is TGTGCCAGCAGGGTCGGGGAAACTAACTATGGCTACACCTTC.

The chain employs TRBV4-3 and TRBJ2-7; 7 nucleotides line up with TRBD1. The V and J ends lost 2 bases and 0 bases, in that order; junction bases with no gene match: 4. This CDR3 has 15 residues. The V gene's germline CDR1 is LGHNA and CDR2 YSLEER. DNA for the CDR3: TGCGCCAGCAGCCAACAACAGGGGTCCTCCTACGAGCAGTACTTC. Translation: CASSQQQGSSYEQYF.

Remarks on this clone: The junction shows a germline mismatch at one end, possibly a read error. The CDR3 DNA reads as TGTGCCTGGGGTCCCTCGGGGGAGGGGATCTTC. Amino acid sequence: CAWGPSGEGIF. The chain carries TRBV30 and TRBJ2-1, with 7 bases matching TRBD2. Germline V gene lookup returns CDR1 GTSNPN and CDR2 SVGIG (reference sequence). The CDR3 is made up of 11 amino acids.

CDR3 sequence: CAARRGTGVNTEAFF. The DNA for the CDR3 is TGTGCCGCCAGACGGGGTACAGGGGTGAACACTGAAGCTTTCTTT. The rearrangement joins TRBV10-3 to TRBJ1-1; 7 bases fit TRBD1. The CDR3 runs to 15 residues. CDR1 and CDR2 from the germline V gene are ENHRY and SYGVKD. The junction had 12 bases not matched to a gene; V was cut back by 11 bases and J by 0 bases.

Notes on this clone: Other DNA sequences of this sample code for an identical CDR3. The chain carries TRBV30 and TRBJ2-2, with unresolved D. Germline V gives CDR1 GTSNPN, CDR2 SVGIG (reference sequence). The V end lost 0 bases, the J end lost 2 bases, and 7 bases lay between the germline ends. The CDR3 is 14 residues long. The CDR3 here is CAWSVSLNTGELFF. The CDR3 DNA is TGTGCCTGGAGTGTAAGTCTAAACACCGGGGAGCTGTTTTTT. Filled out from reference TRBV30 and TRBJ2-2, the complete variable domain reads SQTIHQWPATLVQPVGSPLSLECTVEGTSNPNLYWYRQAAGRGLQLLFYSVGIGQISSEVPQNLSASRPQDRQFILSSKKLLLSDSGFYLCAWSVSLNTGELFFGEGSRLTVL.

The chain recombines TRBV7-2 with TRBJ2-1; 7 bases are shared with TRBD2. The trim removed 5 bases at V and 6 bases at J, leaving 13 bases unmatched. This CDR3 contains 16 residues. In germline, CDR1 is SGHTA, CDR2 FQGNSA. The CDR3 is CASSRRGLADSNEQFF. The CDR3 coding sequence is TGTGCCAGCAGCCGCCGGGGTCTAGCGGATAGCAATGAGCAGTTCTTC. Full variable domain (remainder filled in from reference TRBV7-2 and TRBJ2-1): GAGVSQSPSNKVTEKGKDVELRCDPISGHTALYWYRQSLGQGLEFLIYFQGNSAPDKSGLPSDRFSAERTGGSVSTLTIQRTQQEDSAVYLCASSRRGLADSNEQFFGPGTRLTVL.